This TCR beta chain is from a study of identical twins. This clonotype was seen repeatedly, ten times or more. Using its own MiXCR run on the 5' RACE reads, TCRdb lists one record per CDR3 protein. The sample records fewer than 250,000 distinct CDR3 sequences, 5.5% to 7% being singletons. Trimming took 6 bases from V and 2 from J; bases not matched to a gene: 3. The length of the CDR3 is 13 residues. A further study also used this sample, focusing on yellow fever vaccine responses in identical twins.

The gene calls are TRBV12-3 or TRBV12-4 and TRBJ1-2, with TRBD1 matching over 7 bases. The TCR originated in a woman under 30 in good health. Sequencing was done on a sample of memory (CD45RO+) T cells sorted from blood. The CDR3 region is CASSPTGNYGYTF. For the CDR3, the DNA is TGTGCCAGCAGCCCGACAGGGAACTATGGCTACACCTTC.